A single TCR beta chain is shown here with its context. Assay: immunoSEQ multiplex PCR; the TCRdb copy retains only in-frame clones and omits some. The sample lists around 220,000 clones, 70% to 90% seen once, with 2.1% in the top ten. The sample is drawn from a study of blood T cell repertoires in COVID-19. Study-wide background: COVID-19 samples, acute and convalescent, were from the United States, Italy and Spain. T cells, B-cell-depleted T cells, or PBMCs supplied cDNA or gDNA.

CDR1 SNHLY and CDR2 FYNNEI come from the germline V gene. Germline trimming cut 4 bases from V and 2 bases from J; bases unmatched to any gene: 11. The CDR3 length is 18 residues. The chain employs TRBV2 and TRBJ1-3; 10 bases are shared with TRBD1. The specimen was peripheral blood. The receptor comes from a woman between 40 and 50 years old who had recovered from COVID-19. In DNA form, the CDR3 reads TGTGCCAGCAGTGGGAGTCGATCGACAGGGGGCGCTGGAAACACCATATATTTT. It specifies CASSGSRSTGGAGNTIYF.